These 2 T cell receptor beta chains were all obtained from the same sample, sequenced in a study of blood T cell repertoires in COVID-19. This table comes from immunoSEQ multiplex PCR, and its TCRdb copy is limited to in-frame clones, with some not included. Of about 220,000 clones in the sample, around three quarters were seen once. The sequencing input was peripheral blood. These receptors were taken from a woman aged 70-85 years with acute or convalescent COVID-19.

This chain links TRBV5-3 with TRBJ2-1, with D hard to call. TRBV5-3 is an ORF, and what it does is uncertain. Deletions cut 2 bases from V and 3 bases from J, with 12 bases between. This CDR3 is 15 amino acids long. The CDR3 sequence: CARSFFFPFYNEQFF. CDR3 nucleotides: TGTGCCAGAAGCTTCTTCTTCCCCTTCTACAATGAGCAGTTCTTC.

The rearrangement uses TRBV5-6 and TRBJ2-3; 7 bases match TRBD2. V lost 4 bases and J lost 7; bases outside the gene matches: 6. The CDR3 runs 13 residues. The germline CDR1 and CDR2 sequences are SGHDT and YYEEEE. The CDR3 DNA sequence: TGTGCCAGCAGCCCGTCGGGGGGTAATACGCAGTATTTT. Protein product: CASSPSGGNTQYF.